The clone carrying this T cell receptor beta chain was recorded many times. The antigen is undetermined. The observed sequence ends 3 residues before the CDR3 terminus, with the missing tail filled in from the germline J gene. The record originates from a study of T cell clonality in common variable immunodeficiency. The study, taken as a whole, reports: T cell subpopulation sequencing would be needed to explain CVID clonality.

Control and CVID samples contributed equal amounts of genomic DNA. Generated by immunoSEQ multiplex PCR, the TCRdb table keeps only in-frame clones and is missing some. The record shows around 57,000 clones for this sample, with no singletons present. Patients and controls were mostly of Caucasian heritage. The CDR3 loop spans 15 amino acids. V lost 4 bases and J lost 6; bases outside the gene matches: 14. Looked up from germline, CDR1 is GTSNPN and CDR2 is SVGIG (reference sequence). The receptor was isolated from a person aged 18 to 70 in good health. The sequenced sample consisted of peripheral blood mononuclear cells. This chain connects TRBV30 to TRBJ2-7; 8 positions agree with TRBD1. CDR3 protein: CAWTRTEDRAFEQYF. The sequenced CDR3 bases are TGTGCCTGGACCCGTACCGAGGACAGGGCATTCGAG.